One and the same sample provided the 7 T cell receptor beta chains below, sequenced in a study of T cells in Graves' hyperthyroidism and ophthalmopathy. Amplified regions were TCR beta CDR3 sequences from RNA transcripts. HTBI primers were the set used in a first-round RT-PCR of the TCR CDR3. Each CDR3 protein gets one entry after TCRdb re-called the multiplex PCR reads with MiXCR. The repertoire holds around 600,000 distinct CDR3 sequences, with 15% to 17% as singletons. Sequencing used blood. The receptors shown here come from a woman in her 30s with Graves' hyperthyroidism.

This clonotype has at least ten counts. The V call is TRBV12-3 or TRBV12-4, the J call TRBJ2-7, with a weak D call TRBD1 (5 bases). There are 14 residues in the CDR3. V lost 5 bases to trimming and J lost 5 bases, with 16 bases between them. The CDR3 bases are TGTGCCAGCAGTAACCTTGGCAGGGATAACGAGCAGTACTTC. This translates into CASSNLGRDNEQYF.

The chain combines TRBV5-5 with TRBJ2-7, with 7 nucleotides matching TRBD2. The CDR3 sequence is 14 residues long. Trimming at V came to 1 base and at J to 5 bases, leaving 6 bases not matched to a gene. Germline V CDR1 and CDR2: SGHKS, YYEKEE (reference sequence). The CDR3 region has the DNA TGTGCCAGCAGCTTGTATTCTAGCGGCCACGAGCAGTACTTC. Translated: CASSLYSSGHEQYF.

This clonotype appeared a few times. The chain recombines TRBV4-3 with TRBJ2-7, with D tentatively TRBD2 (6 bases). The V gene's germline CDR1 is LGHNA and CDR2 YSLEER. Trimming shortened V by 0 bases and J by 0 bases, and 12 bases separated the two germline ends. The CDR3 spans 16 residues. The CDR3 loop reads CASSQDLVSGSYEQYF. The CDR3 nucleotides are TGCGCCAGCAGCCAAGATTTGGTTAGCGGCTCCTACGAGCAGTACTTC.

This clonotype showed up just a few times. This chain uses TRBV6-2 or TRBV6-3 with TRBJ2-4; 10 bases are shared with TRBD2. From germline, CDR1 is MNHEY and CDR2 SVGEGT. V was pared by 0 bases and J by 11 bases, with 16 bases of the junction left unmatched. The CDR3 has 18 residues. CDR3 nucleotides: TGTGCCAGCAGTTACTCCCCCGTACTAGCGACGAGCGGGGGGGTTCAGTACTTC. Protein sequence: CASSYSPVLATSGGVQYF.

In its sample, this clonotype was seen a few times. The chain has TRBV6-9 and TRBJ1-2; D might be TRBD1 (6 bases). There are 15 residues in the CDR3. Germline CDR1 is MNHGY and CDR2 is SVAAGI. With 3 bases removed from V and 3 bases from J, the gap between germline ends came to 14 bases. The CDR3 protein is CASSYDGGGYYGYTF. The CDR3 DNA reads TGTGCCAGCAGTTACGACGGAGGGGGTTACTATGGCTACACCTTC.

This clonotype showed up many times. The V and J genes are TRBV27 and TRBJ2-3; no clear D. Between the trimmed V and J ends, which lost 3 bases and 0 bases, there was a span of 10 bases. Germline V CDR1 and CDR2: MNHEY, SMNVEV (reference sequence). CDR3 length equals 15 residues. CDR3 bases: TGTGCCAGCAGTTTCTTTGGAACTAGCACAGATACGCAGTATTTT. Its protein is CASSFFGTSTDTQYF.

This clonotype showed up just a few times. One base away lies a much larger clone, so this may be a sequencing read error. The rearrangement uses TRBV6-1 and TRBJ1-1; TRBD1 matches 8 bases. There are 18 residues in the CDR3. Per germline, CDR1 MNHNS and CDR2 SASEGT. Trimming removed 4 bases from V and 0 bases from J; junction bases left unmatched: 13. CDR3 in amino acids: CASSGDRGGVLMNTEAFF. Written as DNA, the CDR3 is TGTGCCAGCAGTGGCGACAGGGGAGGGGTTTTAATGAACACTGAAGCTTTCTTT.